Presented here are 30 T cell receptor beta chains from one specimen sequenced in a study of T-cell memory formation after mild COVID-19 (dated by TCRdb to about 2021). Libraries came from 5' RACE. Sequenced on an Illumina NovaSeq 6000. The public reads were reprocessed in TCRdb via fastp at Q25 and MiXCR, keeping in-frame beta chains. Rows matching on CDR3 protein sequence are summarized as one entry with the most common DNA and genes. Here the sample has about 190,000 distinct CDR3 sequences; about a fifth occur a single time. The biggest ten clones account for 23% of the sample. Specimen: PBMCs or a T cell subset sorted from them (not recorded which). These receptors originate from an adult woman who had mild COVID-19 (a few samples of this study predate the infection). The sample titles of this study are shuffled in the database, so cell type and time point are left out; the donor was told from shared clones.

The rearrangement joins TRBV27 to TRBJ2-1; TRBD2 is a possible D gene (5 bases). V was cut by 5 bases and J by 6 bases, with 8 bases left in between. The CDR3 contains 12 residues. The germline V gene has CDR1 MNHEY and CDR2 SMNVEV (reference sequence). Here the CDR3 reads CASSRTSNEQFF. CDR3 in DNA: TGTGCCAGCAGTCGCACTAGCAATGAGCAGTTCTTC.

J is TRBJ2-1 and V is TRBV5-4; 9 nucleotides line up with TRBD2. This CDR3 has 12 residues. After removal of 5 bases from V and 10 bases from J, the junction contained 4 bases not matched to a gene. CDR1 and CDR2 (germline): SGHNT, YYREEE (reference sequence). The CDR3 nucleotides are TGTGCCAGCAGAGTAGCGGGGGCGGAGCAGTTCTTC. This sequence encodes CASRVAGAEQFF.

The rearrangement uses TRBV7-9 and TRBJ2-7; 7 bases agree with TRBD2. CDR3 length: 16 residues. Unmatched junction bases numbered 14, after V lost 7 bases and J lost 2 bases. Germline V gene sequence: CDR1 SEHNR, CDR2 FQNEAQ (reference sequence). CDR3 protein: CASILPAGVGPYEQYF. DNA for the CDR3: TGTGCCAGCATCCTCCCCGCGGGGGTAGGGCCCTACGAGCAGTACTTC.

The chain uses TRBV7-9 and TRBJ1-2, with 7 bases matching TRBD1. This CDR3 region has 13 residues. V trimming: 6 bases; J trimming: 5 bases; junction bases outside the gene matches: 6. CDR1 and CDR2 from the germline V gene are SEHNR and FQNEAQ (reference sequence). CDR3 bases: TGTGCCAGCAGTCAGGGGACAGCATATGGCTACACCTTC. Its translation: CASSQGTAYGYTF.

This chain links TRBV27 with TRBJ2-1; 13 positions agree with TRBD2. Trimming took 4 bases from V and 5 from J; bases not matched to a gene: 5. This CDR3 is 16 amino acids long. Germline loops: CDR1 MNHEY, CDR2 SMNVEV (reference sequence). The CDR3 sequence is CASSSGLAGLNNEQFF. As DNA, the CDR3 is TGTGCCAGCAGTTCGGGACTAGCGGGACTCAACAATGAGCAGTTCTTC.

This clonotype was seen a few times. The CDR3 loop reads CASSSGTGNEQYF. The CDR3 DNA follows: TGTGCCAGCAGCTCCGGGACAGGGAATGAGCAGTACTTC. The V gene is TRBV9, the J gene TRBJ2-7; 9 nucleotides line up with TRBD1. V trimming: 4 bases; J trimming: 7 bases; junction bases outside the gene matches: 6. The CDR3 is 13 residues long. The germline V gene has CDR1 SGDLS and CDR2 YYNGEE.

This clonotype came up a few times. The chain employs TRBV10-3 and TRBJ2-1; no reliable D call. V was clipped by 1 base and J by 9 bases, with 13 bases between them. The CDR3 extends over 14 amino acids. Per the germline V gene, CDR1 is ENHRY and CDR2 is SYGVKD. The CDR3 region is CAISEYLVGSEQFF. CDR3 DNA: TGTGCCATCAGTGAGTACCTGGTAGGTAGTGAGCAGTTCTTC.

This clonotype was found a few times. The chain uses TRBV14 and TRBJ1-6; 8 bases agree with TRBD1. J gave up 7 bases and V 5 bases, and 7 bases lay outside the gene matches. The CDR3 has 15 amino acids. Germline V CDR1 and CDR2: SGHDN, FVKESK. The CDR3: CASSERQGLNSPLHF. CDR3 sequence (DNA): TGTGCCAGCAGCGAAAGACAGGGGCTAAATTCACCCCTCCACTTT.

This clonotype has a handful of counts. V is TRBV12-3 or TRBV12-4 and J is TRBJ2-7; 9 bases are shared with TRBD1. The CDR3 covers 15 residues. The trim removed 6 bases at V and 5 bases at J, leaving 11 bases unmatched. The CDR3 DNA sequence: TGTGCCAGCAGCCGAGGTGGGACAGGGATCCACGAGCAGTACTTC. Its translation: CASSRGGTGIHEQYF.

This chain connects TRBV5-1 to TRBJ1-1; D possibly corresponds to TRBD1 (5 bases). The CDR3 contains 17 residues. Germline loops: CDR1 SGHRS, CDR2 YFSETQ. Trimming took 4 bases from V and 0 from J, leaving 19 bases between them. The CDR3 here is CASSNPKDSPMNTEAFF. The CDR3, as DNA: TGCGCCAGCAGCAACCCCAAAGACAGCCCCATGAACACTGAAGCTTTCTTT.

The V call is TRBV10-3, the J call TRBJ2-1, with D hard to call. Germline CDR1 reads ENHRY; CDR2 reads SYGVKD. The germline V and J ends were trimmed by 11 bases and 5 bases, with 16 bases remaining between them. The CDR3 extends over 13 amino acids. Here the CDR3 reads CAGREDGNNEQFF. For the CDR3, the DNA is TGTGCCGGACGTGAGGACGGAAACAATGAGCAGTTCTTC.

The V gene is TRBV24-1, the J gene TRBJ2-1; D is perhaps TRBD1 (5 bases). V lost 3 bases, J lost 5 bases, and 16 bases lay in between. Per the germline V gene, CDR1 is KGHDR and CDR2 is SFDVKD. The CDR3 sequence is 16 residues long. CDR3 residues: CATSDILLRTHNEQFF. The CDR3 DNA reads TGTGCCACCAGTGATATTCTACTGCGGACACACAATGAGCAGTTCTTC.

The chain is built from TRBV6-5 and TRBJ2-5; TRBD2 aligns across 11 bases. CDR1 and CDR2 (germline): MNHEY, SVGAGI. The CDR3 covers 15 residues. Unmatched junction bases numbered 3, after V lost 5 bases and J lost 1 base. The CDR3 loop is CASSRLAGTQETQYF. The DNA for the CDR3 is TGTGCCAGCAGTAGACTAGCGGGGACCCAAGAGACCCAGTACTTC.

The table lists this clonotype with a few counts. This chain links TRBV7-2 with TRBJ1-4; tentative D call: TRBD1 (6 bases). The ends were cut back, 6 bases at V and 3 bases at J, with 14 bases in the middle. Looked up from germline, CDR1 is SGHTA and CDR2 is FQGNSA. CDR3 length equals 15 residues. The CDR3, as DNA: TGTGCCAGCAGACCTCAGGGGACCTCTAATGAAAAACTGTTTTTT. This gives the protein CASRPQGTSNEKLFF.

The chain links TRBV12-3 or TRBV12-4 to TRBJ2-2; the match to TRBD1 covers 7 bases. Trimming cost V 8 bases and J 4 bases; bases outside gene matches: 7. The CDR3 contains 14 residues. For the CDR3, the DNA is TGTGCCAGCCAGGGACAGATCAGCACCGGGGAGCTGTTTTTT. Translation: CASQGQISTGELFF.

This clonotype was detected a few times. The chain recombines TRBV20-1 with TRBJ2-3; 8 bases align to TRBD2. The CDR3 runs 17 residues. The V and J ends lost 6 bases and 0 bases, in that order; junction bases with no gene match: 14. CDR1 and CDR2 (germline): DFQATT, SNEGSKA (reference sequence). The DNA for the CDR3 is TGCAGTGCCCGGAGCGGGATAACTAGCGGAAGCACAGATACGCAGTATTTT. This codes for CSARSGITSGSTDTQYF.

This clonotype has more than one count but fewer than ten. DNA of the CDR3: TGCGCCAGCAGCCAAGATCAGGGCGGGCCTACGAACACTGAAGCTTTCTTT. Protein sequence: CASSQDQGGPTNTEAFF. The rearrangement joins TRBV4-3 to TRBJ1-1, with D possibly matching TRBD1 (5 bases). CDR1 LGHNA and CDR2 YSLEER come from the germline V gene. The CDR3 consists of 17 residues. The V gene lost 0 bases and the J gene lost 1 base, with 15 bases spanning the gap.

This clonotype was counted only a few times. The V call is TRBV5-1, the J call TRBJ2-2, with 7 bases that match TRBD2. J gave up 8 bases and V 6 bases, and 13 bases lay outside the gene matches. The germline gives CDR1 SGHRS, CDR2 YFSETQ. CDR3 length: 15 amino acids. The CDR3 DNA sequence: TGCGCCAGCACCGGGACTACCGGGGAACGAGGGGAGCTGTTTTTT. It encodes CASTGTTGERGELFF.

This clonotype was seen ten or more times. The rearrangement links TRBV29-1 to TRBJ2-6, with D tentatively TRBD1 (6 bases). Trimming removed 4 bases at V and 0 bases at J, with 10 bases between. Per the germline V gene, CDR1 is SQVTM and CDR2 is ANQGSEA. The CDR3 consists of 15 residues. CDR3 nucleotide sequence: TGCAGCGTTGCAGGGGCACCCTCTGGGGCCAACGTCCTGACTTTC. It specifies CSVAGAPSGANVLTF.

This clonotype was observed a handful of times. The CDR3 is CASRPGSEETQYF. The DNA of the CDR3 is TGTGCCAGCAGGCCAGGGAGCGAAGAGACCCAGTACTTC. The V and J genes are TRBV12-3 or TRBV12-4 and TRBJ2-5; possibly TRBD1 or TRBD2 for D (5 bases each). The V end was cut by 6 bases, the J end by 3 bases, with 11 bases between. The CDR3 extends over 13 amino acids.

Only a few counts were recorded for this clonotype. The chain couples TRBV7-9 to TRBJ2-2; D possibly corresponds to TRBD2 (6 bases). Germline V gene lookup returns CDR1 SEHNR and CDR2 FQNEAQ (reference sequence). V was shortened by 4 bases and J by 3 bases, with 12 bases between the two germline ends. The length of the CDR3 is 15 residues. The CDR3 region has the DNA TGTGCCAGCAGCTCTGCGGGATTTTACACCGGGGAGCTGTTTTTT. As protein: CASSSAGFYTGELFF.

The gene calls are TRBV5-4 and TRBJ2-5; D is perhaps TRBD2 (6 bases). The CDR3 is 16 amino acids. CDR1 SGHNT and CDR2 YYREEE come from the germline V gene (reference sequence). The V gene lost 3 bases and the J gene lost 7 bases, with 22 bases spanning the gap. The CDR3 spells CASSSEGLPRRVTQYF. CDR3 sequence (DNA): TGTGCCAGCAGCTCCGAGGGACTGCCTAGGAGGGTGACCCAGTACTTC.

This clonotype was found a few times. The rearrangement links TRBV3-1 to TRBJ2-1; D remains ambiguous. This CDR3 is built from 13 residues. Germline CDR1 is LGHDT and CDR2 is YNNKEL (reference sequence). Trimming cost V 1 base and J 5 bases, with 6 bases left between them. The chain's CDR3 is CASSQGSHNEQFF. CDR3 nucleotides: TGTGCCAGCAGCCAAGGGTCCCACAATGAGCAGTTCTTC.

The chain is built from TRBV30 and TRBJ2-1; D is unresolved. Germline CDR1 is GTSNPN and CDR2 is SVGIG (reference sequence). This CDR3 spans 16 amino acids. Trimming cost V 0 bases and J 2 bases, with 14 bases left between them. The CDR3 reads CAWSVLLMQAYNEQFF. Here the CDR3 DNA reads TGTGCCTGGAGTGTACTACTCATGCAGGCCTACAATGAGCAGTTCTTC.

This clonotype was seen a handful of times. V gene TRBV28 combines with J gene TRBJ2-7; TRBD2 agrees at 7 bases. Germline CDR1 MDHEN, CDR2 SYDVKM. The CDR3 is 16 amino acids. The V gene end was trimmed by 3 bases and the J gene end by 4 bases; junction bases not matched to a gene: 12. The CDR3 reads CASSLDQGLKAYEQYF. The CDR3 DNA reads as TGTGCCAGCAGTTTGGATCAGGGACTAAAGGCTTACGAGCAGTACTTC.

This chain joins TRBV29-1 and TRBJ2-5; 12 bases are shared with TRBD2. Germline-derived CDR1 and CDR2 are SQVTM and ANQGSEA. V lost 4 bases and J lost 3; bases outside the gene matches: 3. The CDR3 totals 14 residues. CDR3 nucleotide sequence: TGCAGCGTTGGACTAGCGGGAGTAGAAGAGACCCAGTACTTC. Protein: CSVGLAGVEETQYF.

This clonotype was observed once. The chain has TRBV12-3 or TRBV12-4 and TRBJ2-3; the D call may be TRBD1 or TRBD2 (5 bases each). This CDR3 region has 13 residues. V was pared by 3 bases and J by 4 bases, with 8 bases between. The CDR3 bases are TGTGCCAGCAGTTTTAGGGGACCAGATACGCAGTATTTT. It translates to CASSFRGPDTQYF.

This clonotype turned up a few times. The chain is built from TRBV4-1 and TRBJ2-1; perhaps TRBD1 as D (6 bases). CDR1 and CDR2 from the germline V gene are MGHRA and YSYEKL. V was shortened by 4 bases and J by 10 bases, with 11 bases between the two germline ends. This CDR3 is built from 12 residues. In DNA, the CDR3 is TGCGCCAGCAGCCCCCGTGGGGGCGAGCAGTTCTTC. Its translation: CASSPRGGEQFF.

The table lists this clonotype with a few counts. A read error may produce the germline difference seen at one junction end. The DNA of the CDR3 is TGTGCCAGCAGCTTAGGGGCAGCGCCTAGCCATTTC. The encoded protein is CASSLGAAPSHF. The genes are TRBV7-2 and TRBJ2-5; possible D gene TRBD2, 5 bases. The CDR3 length is 12 residues. The germline CDR1 and CDR2 sequences are SGHTA and FQGNSA. The full variable domain, with the rest looked up from reference TRBV7-2 and TRBJ2-5, is GAGVSQSPSNKVTEKGKDVELRCDPISGHTALYWYRQSLGQGLEFLIYFQGNSAPDKSGLPSDRFSAERTGGSVSTLTIQRTQQEDSAVYLCASSLGAAPSHFGPGTRLLVL.

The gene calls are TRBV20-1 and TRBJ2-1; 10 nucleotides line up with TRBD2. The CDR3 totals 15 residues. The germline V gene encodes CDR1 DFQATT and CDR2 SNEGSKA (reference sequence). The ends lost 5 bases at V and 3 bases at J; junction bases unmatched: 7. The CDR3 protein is CSAGTRLAGYNEQFF. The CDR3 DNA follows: TGCAGTGCTGGGACGAGACTAGCGGGCTACAATGAGCAGTTCTTC.